This T cell receptor (beta chain) was identified during a study of CD8 T cells in Susac syndrome. Study-level results: Susac syndrome CD4+ T cell repertoires showed no clonal expansion.

With random hexamers, reverse transcription was performed on roughly 0.5 to 1 ug of RNA. TCRdb ran MiXCR on the immunoSEQ multiplex PCR reads and lists one entry per CDR3 protein. There are 120,000 to 150,000 distinct CDR3 sequences in the sample; approximately 94% occur only once, and approximately 0.08% lies in the top ten. Trimming took off 5 bases at V and 2 bases at J, with 15 bases between the two ends. The CDR3 length is 15 residues. The germline V gene encodes CDR1 MDHEN and CDR2 SYDVKM. To note about this clonotype: Its antigen is not identified.

The origin of this receptor is a human donor with Susac syndrome. The sequenced sample consisted of CD4+ T cells from PBMCs. The V gene is TRBV28, the J gene TRBJ2-5; no reliable D call. DNA of the CDR3: TGTGCCAGCAGTCCCCGTCGGGTAGTACAAGAGACCCAGTACTTC. It codes for CASSPRRVVQETQYF.